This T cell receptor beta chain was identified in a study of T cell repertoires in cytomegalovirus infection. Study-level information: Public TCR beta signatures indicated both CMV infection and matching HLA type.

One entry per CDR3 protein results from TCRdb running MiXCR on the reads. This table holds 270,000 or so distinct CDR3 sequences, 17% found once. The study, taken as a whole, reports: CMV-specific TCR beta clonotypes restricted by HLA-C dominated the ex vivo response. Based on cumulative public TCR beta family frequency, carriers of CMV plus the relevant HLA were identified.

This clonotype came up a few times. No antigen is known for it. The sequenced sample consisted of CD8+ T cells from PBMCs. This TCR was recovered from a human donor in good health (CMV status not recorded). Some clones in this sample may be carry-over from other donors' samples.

The CDR3 DNA reads TGCAGCGTTGAAGATCTACTAGCGGGGAACACCGGGGAGCTGTTTTTT. Translation gives CSVEDLLAGNTGELFF. The V gene is TRBV29-1, the J gene TRBJ2-2; TRBD2 agrees at 9 bases. V lost 0 bases, J lost 1 base, and 3 bases stayed unmatched. This CDR3 is built from 16 residues. The V gene's germline CDR1 is SQVTM and CDR2 ANQGSEA.